This T cell receptor beta chain was identified in a study of T cell changes during pregnancy in multiple sclerosis. The table lists this clone with a few counts. The CDR3 contains 15 residues. Trimming cost V 10 bases and J 2 bases; bases outside gene matches: 10. Germline V gene lookup returns CDR1 MNHEY and CDR2 SMNVEV (reference sequence). The assay was immunoSEQ multiplex PCR, and TCRdb's table has in-frame clones only and misses some. The repertoire includes about 53,000 clones, around 90% of them detected once, and under 6.5% sits in the top ten. The genes are TRBV27 and TRBJ2-2; the match to TRBD1 covers 7 bases. The origin of this receptor is a female donor in good health, enrolled as a control in a pregnancy study. Material: peripheral blood, obtained after pregnancy. The CDR3 loop reads CATKTGTYNTGELFF. As DNA, the CDR3 is TGTGCCACCAAGACAGGGACCTACAACACCGGGGAGCTGTTTTTT.